Following are 8 T cell receptor delta chains from one sample sequenced in a study of Vδ1+ human thymocytes. Study-wide points: Highly polyclonal TRG and TRD repertoires with Gaussian CDR3 length distributions appeared in thymus.

Sequences come from RNA converted to cDNA by reverse transcription. CDR3 amplicons came from multiplex PCR with pooled V-gene forward and constant-region reverse primers. With CATT, TCRdb re-called clones from the multiplex PCR reads. This table has 80,000 or so delta-chain clones, approximately 34% appearing once. What these receptors recognize is not known. Sequenced sample: Vdelta1+ gamma-delta thymocytes from the thymus. Subset denoted: FACS-sorted CD3+ TCRalphabeta- TCRVdelta1+ TCRVdelta2- thymocytes. All receptors derive from a boy in the first two years of life who had congenital heart surgery.

The genes are TRDV1 and TRDJ1; 10 bases are shared with TRDD3. Trimming at V came to 10 bases and at J to 2 bases, leaving 28 bases not matched to a gene. Germline-derived CDR1 and CDR2 are TSWWSYY and QGS. This CDR3 comprises 21 residues. As DNA, the CDR3 is TGTGCTCGAATGCCAACCTGGGTATCGGGGGATACGCCCAACCTAACCGATAAACTCATCTTT. Its translation: CARMPTWVSGDTPNLTDKLIF.

This sequence joins TRDV1 and TRDJ1, with 7 bases matching TRDD3. Germline V lookup: CDR1 TSWWSYY, CDR2 QGS. The CDR3 is 20 amino acids. The junction had 18 bases not matched to a gene; V was cut back by 0 bases and J by 2 bases. CDR3 bases: TGTGCTCTTGGGGAACTAGGGCCCCACTATGCGCTGGGGGTGACCGATAAACTCATCTTT. Translation gives CALGELGPHYALGVTDKLIF.

The chain links TRDV1 to TRDJ1; D unclear. CDR1 is TSWWSYY and CDR2 is QGS in the germline V gene. The V gene lost 2 bases and the J gene lost 1 base, with 20 bases spanning the gap. This CDR3 is built from 18 residues. DNA for the CDR3: TGTGCTCTTGGGGAAGGACTCGAGCCAACAGACGGCACCGATAAACTCATCTTT. It specifies CALGEGLEPTDGTDKLIF.

This clone occurred a few times. The gene calls are TRDV1 and TRDJ1; 8 bases fit TRDD3. The CDR3 totals 17 residues. The germline V gene has CDR1 TSWWSYY and CDR2 QGS. With 4 bases clipped from V and 4 bases from J, the junction kept 14 bases outside the gene matches. DNA for the CDR3: TGTGCTCTTGGGGGAGTGTCCCGTACTGGGGGTTGCGATAAACTCATCTTT. It translates to CALGGVSRTGGCDKLIF.

This sequence joins TRDV1 and TRDJ1; no clear D. The CDR3 loop spans 20 amino acids. V gave up 1 base and J gave up 0 bases, with 24 bases separating them. CDR1 is TSWWSYY, CDR2 QGS, per germline. CDR3 DNA: TGTGCTCTTGGGGAACATGTACTCGCCATTATCCCTCTCCACACCGATAAACTCATCTTT. This encodes CALGEHVLAIIPLHTDKLIF.

Worth noting for this clone: One junction end disagrees with the germline gene, perhaps due to a read error. The V and J genes are TRDV1 and TRDJ1, with 13 bases that match TRDD3. The CDR3 sequence is 26 residues long. CDR1 is TSWWSYY and CDR2 is QGS in the germline V gene. The CDR3 reads CALEELPIKYWGIRGSEVQYTDKLIF. The DNA of the CDR3 is TGTGCTCTTGAGGAACTCCCTATCAAGTACTGGGGGATACGCGGGTCCGAGGTCCAGTACACCGATAAACTCATCTTT.

This chain uses TRDV1 with TRDJ1; 11 nucleotides match TRDD3. This CDR3 comprises 20 residues. The germline V gene has CDR1 TSWWSYY and CDR2 QGS. J gave up 3 bases and V 1 base, and 16 bases lay outside the gene matches. The CDR3 loop reads CALGEPPLNLGDTFADKLIF. CDR3 nucleotide sequence: TGTGCTCTTGGGGAACCGCCCCTAAACCTGGGGGATACTTTCGCCGATAAACTCATCTTT.

In this sample, this clone turned up a few times. The chain recombines TRDV1 with TRDJ1; D call uncertain. Between the trimmed V and J ends, which lost 3 bases and 0 bases, there was a span of 32 bases. Germline V gene sequence: CDR1 TSWWSYY, CDR2 QGS. The CDR3 sequence is 22 residues long. The CDR3 is CALGDQTTPGPELSPYTDKLIF. CDR3 in DNA: TGTGCTCTTGGGGACCAAACAACCCCCGGGCCCGAATTATCCCCGTACACCGATAAACTCATCTTT.